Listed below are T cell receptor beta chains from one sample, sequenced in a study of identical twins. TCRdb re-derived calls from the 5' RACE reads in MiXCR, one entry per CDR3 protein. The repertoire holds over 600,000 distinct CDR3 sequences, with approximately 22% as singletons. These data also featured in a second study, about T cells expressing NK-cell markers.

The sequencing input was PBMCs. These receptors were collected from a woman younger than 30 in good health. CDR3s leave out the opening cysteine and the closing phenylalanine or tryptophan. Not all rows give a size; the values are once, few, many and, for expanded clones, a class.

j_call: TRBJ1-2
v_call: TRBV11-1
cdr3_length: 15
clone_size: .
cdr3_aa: ASSLATPTGGGDGYT

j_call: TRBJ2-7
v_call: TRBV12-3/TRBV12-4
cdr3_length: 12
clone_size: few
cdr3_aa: ASSFPGSTYEQY

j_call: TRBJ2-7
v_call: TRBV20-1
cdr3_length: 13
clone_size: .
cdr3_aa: SARDPGNRGDEQY

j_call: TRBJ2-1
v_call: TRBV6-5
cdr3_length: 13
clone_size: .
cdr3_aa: ASSYDALNNNEQF

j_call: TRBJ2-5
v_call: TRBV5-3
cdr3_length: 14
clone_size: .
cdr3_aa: ARSPGTSGIQETQY

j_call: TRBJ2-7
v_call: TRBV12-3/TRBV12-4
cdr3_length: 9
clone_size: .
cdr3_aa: ASSSYTVPY

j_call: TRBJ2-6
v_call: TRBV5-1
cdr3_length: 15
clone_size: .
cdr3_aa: ASRSRTGVFGANVLT

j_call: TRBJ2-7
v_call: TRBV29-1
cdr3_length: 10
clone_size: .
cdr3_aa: SARTLSYEQY

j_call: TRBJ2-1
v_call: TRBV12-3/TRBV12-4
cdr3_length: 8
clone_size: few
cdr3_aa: ASEVNEQF

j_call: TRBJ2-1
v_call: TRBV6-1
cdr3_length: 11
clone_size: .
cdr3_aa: ASTAGPYNEQF

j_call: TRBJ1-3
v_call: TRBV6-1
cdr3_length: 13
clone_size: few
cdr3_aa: ASSITWGAGYTIY

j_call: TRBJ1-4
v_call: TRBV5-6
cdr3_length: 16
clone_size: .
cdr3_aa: ASSYAGQGGSTNEKLF

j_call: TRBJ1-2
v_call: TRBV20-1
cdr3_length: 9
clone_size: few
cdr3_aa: SARPLEGYT

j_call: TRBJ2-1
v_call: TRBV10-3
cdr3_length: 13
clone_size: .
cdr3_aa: AISELAGDPYEQF

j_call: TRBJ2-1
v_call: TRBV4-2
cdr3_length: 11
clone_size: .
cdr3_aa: ASSQQRWGEEF

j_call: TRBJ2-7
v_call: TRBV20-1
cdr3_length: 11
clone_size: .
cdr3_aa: SGGGTGDGEQY

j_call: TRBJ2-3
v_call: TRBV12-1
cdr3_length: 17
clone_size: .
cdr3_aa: ASSPGEREGPGSTDTQY

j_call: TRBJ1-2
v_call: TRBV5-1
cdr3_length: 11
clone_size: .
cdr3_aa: ASSLTGEDGYT

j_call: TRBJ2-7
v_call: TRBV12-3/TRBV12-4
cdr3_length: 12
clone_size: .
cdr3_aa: ASRWGRAGHQQY

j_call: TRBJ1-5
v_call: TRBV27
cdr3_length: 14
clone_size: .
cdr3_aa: ASRPRTGGFNQPQH

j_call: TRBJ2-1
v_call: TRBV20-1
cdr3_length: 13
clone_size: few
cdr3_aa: SARDPRVSSNEQF

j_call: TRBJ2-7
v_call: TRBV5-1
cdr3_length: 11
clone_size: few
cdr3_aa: ASSFGAFYEQY

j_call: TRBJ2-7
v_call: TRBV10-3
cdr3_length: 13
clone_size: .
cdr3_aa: AISEPRGKGEEQY

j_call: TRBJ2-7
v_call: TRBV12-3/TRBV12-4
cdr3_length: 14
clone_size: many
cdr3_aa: ASSLRAGGIGGRQY

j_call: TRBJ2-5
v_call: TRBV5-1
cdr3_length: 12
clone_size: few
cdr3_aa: ASSSATGRETQY

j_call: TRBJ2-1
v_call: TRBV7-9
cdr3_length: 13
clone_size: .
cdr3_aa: ASSRLSGSANEQF

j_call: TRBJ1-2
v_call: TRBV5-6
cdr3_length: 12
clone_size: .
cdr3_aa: ASSNRVQFYGYT

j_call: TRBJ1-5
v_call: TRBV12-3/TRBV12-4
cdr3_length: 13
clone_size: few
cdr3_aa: ASSLALGGNQPQH

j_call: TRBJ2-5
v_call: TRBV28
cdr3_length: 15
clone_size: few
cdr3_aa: ASSLELAGITGETQY

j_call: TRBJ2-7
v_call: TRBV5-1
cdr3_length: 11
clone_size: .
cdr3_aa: ASSLKAELEQY

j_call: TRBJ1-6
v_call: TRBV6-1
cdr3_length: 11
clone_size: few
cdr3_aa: ASRPRVDSPLH

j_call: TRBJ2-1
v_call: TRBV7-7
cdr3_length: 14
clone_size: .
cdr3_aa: ASSPTWAAPYNEQF

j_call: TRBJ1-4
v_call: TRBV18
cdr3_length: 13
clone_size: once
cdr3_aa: ASSRDGATNEKLF

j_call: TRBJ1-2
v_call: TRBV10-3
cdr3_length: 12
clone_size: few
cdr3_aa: AIRGTGEEVGYT

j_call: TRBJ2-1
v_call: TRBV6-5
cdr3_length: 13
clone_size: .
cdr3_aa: ASSSRDSYYNEQF

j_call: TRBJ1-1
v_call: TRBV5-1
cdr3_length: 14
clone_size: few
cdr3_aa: ASSYPEGGQGTEAF

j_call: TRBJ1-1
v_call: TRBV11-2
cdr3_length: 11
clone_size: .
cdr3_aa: ASIVSGSTEAF

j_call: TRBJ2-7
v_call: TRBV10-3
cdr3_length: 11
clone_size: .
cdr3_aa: AIKISQGYEQY

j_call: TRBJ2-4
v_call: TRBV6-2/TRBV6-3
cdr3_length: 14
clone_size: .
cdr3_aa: ASSYSPVASKNIQY

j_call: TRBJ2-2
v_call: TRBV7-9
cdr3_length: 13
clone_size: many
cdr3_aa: ASSWGTGDTGELF